These T cell receptor beta chains were read from a single sample in a study of blood T cell repertoires in COVID-19. Profiling relied on immunoSEQ multiplex PCR, and the TCRdb table lists in-frame clones only, not all of them. The profile shows 140,000 to 150,000 clones, around 90% of them singletons. The sample consisted of peripheral blood. These receptors came from a woman between 50 and 59 years old with acute or convalescent COVID-19. The conserved cysteine and the conserved F or W are not part of the CDR3 here.

j_call,v_call,cdr3_aa
TRBJ1-1,TRBV6-5,ATVPRPTEFSF
TRBJ1-4,TRBV6-6,ASSYARGGTNEKLF
TRBJ2-7,TRBV28,ASSLSGDWYEQY
TRBJ1-2,TRBV2,ASNLDLQGGYT
TRBJ2-7,TRBV5-6,ASSPLLADTYEQY
TRBJ1-4,TRBV3-1/TRBV3-2,ASSQVTGGGEKLF
TRBJ2-3,TRBV5-1,ASSLAGSSDTQY
TRBJ1-1,TRBV2,SFRGEWNTEAF
TRBJ2-7,TRBV10-3,AISGGGTGSYEQY
TRBJ1-1,TRBV28,ASSLNRAEAF
TRBJ1-2,TRBV5-5,ASSLDRLANYGYT
TRBJ1-2,TRBV5-6,ASSLDRTYGYT
TRBJ1-1,TRBV4-1,ASSGGATMNTEAF
TRBJ2-1,TRBV12-3/TRBV12-4,ASSPTSNEQF
TRBJ2-1,TRBV11-2,ASSLEYGTPVEQF
TRBJ1-2,TRBV5-5,ASSSDRGGYGYT
TRBJ2-7,TRBV7-9,ASSLRNGEQY
TRBJ1-1,TRBV3-1/TRBV3-2,ASSQGTGGLEAF
TRBJ2-5,TRBV9,ASSVEVGGAETQY
TRBJ1-2,TRBV18,ASSLQDYYGYT
TRBJ1-5,TRBV11-2,ASSSHMDQPQH
TRBJ2-5,TRBV19,ASSIPGRVWETQY
TRBJ1-2,TRBV6-5,ASRDSTGVNYGYT
TRBJ1-1,TRBV12-3/TRBV12-4,ASSSGITEAF
TRBJ1-4,TRBV9,ASSVEGTGGEKLF
TRBJ2-6,TRBV3-1/TRBV3-2,ASRSPGLAGGSSGANVLT
TRBJ1-2,TRBV6-5,ASSPQGGNDGYT
TRBJ1-6,TRBV24-1,ATSEQGNSPLH
TRBJ1-1,TRBV29-1,SATPRNTEAF
TRBJ2-1,TRBV28,ASSLGTTVNEQF
TRBJ2-1,TRBV27,ASSVNPAVYNEQF
TRBJ1-5,TRBV27,ASRDRGNQPQH
TRBJ2-5,TRBV5-4,ASSGLAGFQETQY
TRBJ2-3,TRBV28,ASNGAKDTQY
TRBJ2-1,TRBV5-8,ASSSGLAVSYNEQF
TRBJ1-3,TRBV7-6,ASSLGGTGTGNTIY
TRBJ2-7,TRBV6-5,ASRQRGNYEQY
TRBJ1-1,TRBV13,ASTMEGAGTEAF
TRBJ1-2,TRBV18,ASSPRDSYGYT
TRBJ1-5,TRBV6-1,ASSELAGVDQPQH
TRBJ2-7,TRBV7-9,ASSFPVSQGPRAYEQY